This T cell receptor beta chain is drawn from a study of identical twins. Each CDR3 protein is one row after TCRdb ran MiXCR on the 5' RACE reads. The table lists 600,000 to 700,000 distinct CDR3 sequences, 21% of them singletons, with 4% to 5.5% in the top ten. These data also featured in a second study, about T cells expressing NK-cell markers. That investigation notes: All TCR beta repertoires analysed originated from sorted CD3+CD56+NKG2C+, CD3+CD56+NKG2C- and CD3+CD56-NKG2C+ T cells.

The sequenced material came from PBMCs. The sequence came from a woman under 30 in good health.

CDR3 nucleotide sequence: TGCGCCAGCAGCTTGGGGACTAGCGGGGGCAAGTACACAGATACGCAGTATTTT. Protein sequence: CASSLGTSGGKYTDTQYF. This chain connects TRBV5-1 to TRBJ2-3, with 13 bases that match TRBD2. Germline loops: CDR1 SGHRS, CDR2 YFSETQ. The CDR3 spans 18 residues. Losses at the gene ends were 0 bases for V and 2 bases for J; bases not matched to a gene: 6.